This T cell receptor (beta chain) was obtained from a study of regulatory T cells in long-lasting Graves disease. The time point is: newly diagnosed GD, antithyroid drugs for less than 3 months. RNA extracted from PBMCs served as the sequencing template. EDTA tubes were used for drawing around 9 milliliters of peripheral blood. Losses at the gene ends were 7 bases for V and 4 bases for J; bases not matched to a gene: 11. CDR3 length: 16 amino acids. With respect to this clonotype: Its antigen is not known.

Study conclusions and caveats: With persistent disease, TRBV28, TRBJ1-2 and TRBJ2-5 were the favored segments.

With iRepertoire HTBI primers and Arm-PCR of CDR3 regions, TCR beta libraries were built. TCRdb analysed the multiplex PCR reads with MiXCR anew, one entry per CDR3 protein. The data contain about 460,000 distinct CDR3 sequences, around 15% of them singletons. This same sample was also part of a study on T cells in Graves' hyperthyroidism and ophthalmopathy. From that report: Carried out on the TCR CDR3, a first-round RT-PCR used the HTBI primer set.

The source was peripheral blood mononuclear cells (PBMCs), collected at new diagnosis, from a patient treated with antithyroid drugs. The rearrangement joins TRBV12-3 or TRBV12-4 to TRBJ1-3, with 9 bases aligning to TRBD1. The sequence was obtained from a woman in her fifties or sixties with Graves disease. The CDR3 bases are TGTGCCAGCATCGATTCTGGGACAGGGTGGGGAAACACCATATATTTT. Its protein product is CASIDSGTGWGNTIYF.